What follows are 27 T cell receptor beta chains derived from one specimen sequenced in a study of post-analysis software for immune sequencing data. cDNA libraries of TCR beta carried unique molecular identifiers. TCRdb called the PCR reads again in MiXCR, with one record for every CDR3 protein. Seen here are 650,000 to 900,000 distinct CDR3 sequences, more than 45% observed once, and the top ten hold around 4.7%. Study-level findings and limits: TRBV5-6, TRBV5-1 and TRBV20-1 were among several TRBV segments more frequent in patients than controls.

No antigen has been identified for these receptors. Source material: blood. These receptors originate from a girl between 5 and 17 years old with multiple sclerosis.

This chain joins TRBV27 and TRBJ2-2; D not resolved. Germline V gene sequence: CDR1 MNHEY, CDR2 SMNVEV (reference sequence). V was shortened by 6 bases and J by 2 bases, with 10 bases between the two germline ends. The CDR3 has 14 amino acids. This CDR3 reads CASSPSPNTGELFF. CDR3 bases: TGTGCCAGCAGCCCTTCTCCAAACACCGGGGAGCTGTTTTTT.

A remark on this clonotype: At one end, the junction sequence differs from germline, possibly due to a read error. The V and J genes are TRBV7-6 and TRBJ2-7; D is unclear. Germline V gives CDR1 SGHVS, CDR2 FNYEAQ. The CDR3 is 13 amino acids. The CDR3 region has the DNA TGTGTCAGCAGCCTTGGAGTCGTGTACGAGCAGTACTTC. This sequence encodes CVSSLGVVYEQYF.

The table lists this clonotype with many counts. J is TRBJ2-3 and V is TRBV7-8; 7 bases agree with TRBD2. V gave up 5 bases and J gave up 2 bases; unmatched junction bases: 7. Germline V gene lookup returns CDR1 SGHVS and CDR2 FQNEAQ. The CDR3 runs 15 residues. The chain's CDR3 is CASSPPGLTTDTQYF. Here the CDR3 DNA reads TGTGCCAGCAGCCCCCCGGGACTAACCACAGATACGCAGTATTTT. Using reference TRBV7-8 and TRBJ2-3 for the parts outside the CDR3, the full variable domain is GAGVSQSPRYKVAKRGQDVALRCDPISGHVSLFWYQQALGQGPEFLTYFQNEAQLDKSGLPSDRFFAERPEGSVSTLKIQRTQQEDSAVYLCASSPPGLTTDTQYFGPGTRLTVL.

This clonotype was picked up a small number of times. It may be a read error: a sequence one base away is much more abundant. The gene calls are TRBV29-1 and TRBJ2-7, with TRBD1 as a possible D gene (5 bases). Germline CDR1 reads SQVTM; CDR2 reads ANQGSEA. The CDR3 has 11 residues. V was shortened by 2 bases and J by 7 bases, with 9 bases between the two germline ends. DNA for the CDR3: TGCAGCGTTGAAAGGGGCAATGAGCAGTACTTC. Translated, it gives CSVERGNEQYF.

This clonotype was seen a few times. The V call is TRBV19, the J call TRBJ2-3; D gene uncertain. The CDR3 is 13 amino acids. The germline V gene has CDR1 LNHDA and CDR2 SQIVND (reference sequence). V lost 5 bases and J 2 bases, leaving 8 bases between the germline ends. CDR3 bases: TGTGCCAGTAGTGAGGTGATCACAGATACGCAGTATTTT. Amino acids: CASSEVITDTQYF.

The rearrangement joins TRBV20-1 to TRBJ1-1; tentatively, D is TRBD1 (6 bases). There are 14 residues in the CDR3. With 3 bases removed from V and 11 bases from J, the gap between germline ends came to 22 bases. Germline CDR1 reads DFQATT; CDR2 reads SNEGSKA (reference sequence). The CDR3 protein is CSASFRDISRRAFF. CDR3 sequence (DNA): TGCAGTGCTAGTTTCCGGGACATCTCCCGTCGGGCTTTCTTT.

The chain links TRBV20-1 to TRBJ2-3; TRBD2 might be the D (6 bases). The CDR3 is made up of 14 amino acids. Germline V gene data show CDR1 as DFQATT and CDR2 as SNEGSKA (reference sequence). V was shortened by 4 bases and J by 2 bases, with 13 bases between the two germline ends. As DNA, the CDR3 is TGCAGTGCTACACTCGGGGGTTCCACAGATACGCAGTATTTT. Protein sequence: CSATLGGSTDTQYF.

The chain joins TRBV5-1 to TRBJ2-1; D unresolved. Germline assignment: CDR1 SGHRS and CDR2 YFSETQ. V was clipped by 4 bases and J by 1 base, with 15 bases between them. The CDR3 has 16 residues. For the CDR3, the DNA is TGCGCCAGCAGCCTCCCCGTGGGCAGTTCCTACAATGAGCAGTTCTTC. Encoded protein: CASSLPVGSSYNEQFF.

The chain uses TRBV7-9 and TRBJ2-4; TRBD1 agrees at 9 bases. The J call is doubtful: the DNA matches TRBJ2-7 better. Germline CDR1 SEHNR, CDR2 FQNEAQ (reference sequence). CDR3 length: 16 amino acids. The CDR3 bases are TGTGCCAGCAGCTTAGTAAACCGGGACAGGGCTTACGAGCAGTACTTC. Residues: CASSLVNRDRAYEQYF.

This sequence joins TRBV6-5 and TRBJ2-7; 7 bases map to TRBD1. The J call may be mistaken, given a closer DNA end match to TRBJ2-5. Germline values: CDR1 MNHEY, CDR2 SVGAGI. The CDR3 is 14 amino acids. CDR3 in DNA: TGTGCCAGCAGTTACTACCGGACAGGAGAGACCCAGTACTTC. This codes for CASSYYRTGETQYF.

This clonotype came up many times. J is TRBJ2-7 and V is TRBV29-1, with 9 bases identical to TRBD1. The CDR3 runs 12 residues. The germline V gene encodes CDR1 SQVTM and CDR2 ANQGSEA. Germline trimming cut 4 bases from V and 5 bases from J; bases unmatched to any gene: 3. The CDR3 sequence is CSVGTGDNEQYF. DNA for the CDR3: TGCAGCGTTGGGACAGGGGATAACGAGCAGTACTTC.

This chain uses TRBV7-9 with TRBJ2-3, with D possibly matching TRBD2 (6 bases). Trimming took 1 base from V and 10 from J, leaving 15 bases between them. Germline V lookup: CDR1 SEHNR, CDR2 FQNEAQ (reference sequence). The CDR3 length is 14 residues. The CDR3 reads CASSLGGTRGAQYF. In DNA form, the CDR3 reads TGTGCCAGCAGCTTAGGGGGCACCCGCGGGGCGCAGTATTTT.

The gene calls are TRBV20-1 and TRBJ1-2, with 7 positions matching TRBD1. V was pared by 3 bases and J by 4 bases, with 20 bases of the junction left unmatched. In germline, CDR1 is DFQATT, CDR2 SNEGSKA (reference sequence). This CDR3 has 18 residues. CDR3 bases: TGCAGTGCTAGTGAGAGGGACCGCCCTGGACAGGATGGCTATGGCTACACCTTC. This codes for CSASERDRPGQDGYGYTF.

Note on this clonotype: Without the conserved terminal phenylalanine or tryptophan, this CDR3 likely stems from a read error. Here the CDR3 DNA reads TGTGCCAGCAGCCAAGACTGGACAGGAGACTACGAGCAGTACTGC. It encodes CASSQDWTGDYEQYC. This chain links TRBV4-2 with TRBJ2-5; 7 positions agree with TRBD1. The J call may be in error: the DNA end matches TRBJ2-7 better. The V gene's germline CDR1 is LGHNA and CDR2 YNFKEQ. The CDR3 is 15 amino acids.

The chain joins TRBV5-1 to TRBJ2-7; D might be TRBD1 or TRBD2, each matching 5 bases. The V gene's germline CDR1 is SGHRS and CDR2 YFSETQ. The CDR3 totals 15 residues. Trimming removed 0 bases from V and 1 base from J, with 11 bases in between. Here the CDR3 reads CASSLEPGRSYEQYF. The CDR3 DNA is TGCGCCAGCAGCTTGGAGCCAGGGAGATCCTACGAGCAGTACTTC.

The chain is built from TRBV29-1 and TRBJ2-3; 7 bases agree with TRBD1. The CDR3 spans 14 residues. Germline V gives CDR1 SQVTM, CDR2 ANQGSEA. With 1 base clipped from V and 5 bases from J, the junction kept 6 bases outside the gene matches. This CDR3 reads CSVEARQGLDTQYF. The CDR3 region has the DNA TGCAGCGTTGAAGCGAGACAGGGCCTAGATACGCAGTATTTT.

The chain has TRBV7-9 and TRBJ2-7; TRBD2 aligns across 7 bases. The CDR3 has 16 amino acids. With 5 bases clipped from V and 0 bases from J, the junction kept 10 bases outside the gene matches. CDR1 SEHNR and CDR2 FQNEAQ come from the germline V gene (reference sequence). The CDR3 DNA sequence: TGTGCCAGCAGCCATCCAGATCTAGCGGACTCCTACGAGCAGTACTTC. Its translation: CASSHPDLADSYEQYF. Full variable domain (rest looked up from reference TRBV7-9 and TRBJ2-7): DTGVSQNPRHKITKRGQNVTFRCDPISEHNRLYWYRQTLGQGPEFLTYFQNEAQLEKSRLLSDRFSAERPKGSFSTLEIQRTEQGDSAMYLCASSHPDLADSYEQYFGPGTRLTVT.

This chain links TRBV6-5 with TRBJ2-7; D possibly corresponds to TRBD1 (6 bases). Looked up from germline, CDR1 is MNHEY and CDR2 is SVGAGI. V was trimmed by 7 bases and J by 9 bases, leaving 16 bases between them. The CDR3 has 12 amino acids. The CDR3 protein is CASTDSEHRQYF. CDR3 bases: TGTGCCAGCACGGACAGCGAGCATCGGCAGTACTTC.

This clonotype was counted a few times. The V gene is TRBV4-3, the J gene TRBJ2-1, with D maybe TRBD2 (6 bases). Germline V gives CDR1 LGHNA, CDR2 YSLEER. The CDR3 has 17 residues. V lost 0 bases and J lost 5, with 17 bases in between. The CDR3 DNA is TGCGCCAGCAGCCAAGACCGATCGGTACTAGCCCACAATGAGCAGTTCTTC. This codes for CASSQDRSVLAHNEQFF.

CDR3 amino acids: CATSPATGVREQYF. DNA for the CDR3: TGTGCCACCTCCCCAGCGACAGGGGTTAGGGAGCAGTACTTC. This sequence joins TRBV6-1 and TRBJ2-5; TRBD1 matches at 8 bases. From germline, CDR1 is MNHNS and CDR2 SASEGT. J lost 11 bases, V lost 10 bases, and 18 bases had no gene match. This CDR3 is built from 14 residues.

This sequence joins TRBV4-2 and TRBJ2-7; 9 bases are shared with TRBD1. The J call is doubtful: the DNA matches TRBJ2-5 better. The CDR3 consists of 18 residues. CDR1 LGHNA and CDR2 YNFKEQ come from the germline V gene. CDR3 amino acids: CASSQSSAGTGFGETQYF. The CDR3 DNA sequence: TGTGCCAGCAGCCAAAGCTCGGCCGGGACAGGGTTTGGCGAGACCCAGTACTTC.

This clonotype was seen only a few times. This chain uses TRBV9 with TRBJ2-4, with D possibly matching TRBD2 (7 bases). The ends were cut back, 4 bases at V and 13 bases at J, with 24 bases in the middle. The CDR3 is 15 amino acids. The V gene's germline CDR1 is SGDLS and CDR2 YYNGEE. The CDR3 loop reads CASSHEFGRPGEQYF. The CDR3 DNA follows: TGTGCCAGCAGCCACGAGTTCGGGAGGCCAGGGGAGCAGTACTTC.

The V and J genes are TRBV7-8 and TRBJ2-1; TRBD2 agrees at 8 bases. V was pared by 1 base and J by 4 bases, with 9 bases of the junction left unmatched. CDR1 is SGHVS and CDR2 is FQNEAQ in the germline V gene. The CDR3 is 17 residues long. CDR3 sequence: CASSLGRVSGSYNEQFF. The CDR3 region has the DNA TGTGCCAGCAGCTTAGGGCGCGTAAGCGGGAGTTACAATGAGCAGTTCTTC. The variable domain in full, completed from reference TRBV7-8 and TRBJ2-1, reads GAGVSQSPRYKVAKRGQDVALRCDPISGHVSLFWYQQALGQGPEFLTYFQNEAQLDKSGLPSDRFFAERPEGSVSTLKIQRTQQEDSAVYLCASSLGRVSGSYNEQFFGPGTRLTVL.

This chain joins TRBV2 and TRBJ2-7, with no clear D. Germline CDR1 is SNHLY and CDR2 is FYNNEI. V shed 4 bases and J shed 4 bases, with 8 bases lying between them. This CDR3 contains 12 residues. The CDR3 coding sequence is TGTGCCAGCAGTGTTCGGGTTTACGAGCAGTACTTC. It encodes CASSVRVYEQYF.

This clonotype was picked up a small number of times. CDR3 loop: CSARIAGGPPVTGEQYF. The DNA for the CDR3 is TGCAGTGCTAGGATAGCGGGAGGGCCTCCTGTAACGGGAGAGCAGTACTTC. The chain carries TRBV20-1 and TRBJ2-7; 11 bases are a match to TRBD2. CDR1 DFQATT and CDR2 SNEGSKA come from the germline V gene (reference sequence). This CDR3 has 17 amino acids. V gave up 3 bases and J gave up 7 bases; unmatched junction bases: 17.

V is TRBV4-3 and J is TRBJ2-3; D remains ambiguous. The V and J ends lost 1 base and 2 bases respectively, with 7 bases between them. The CDR3 is made up of 14 amino acids. CDR1 and CDR2 (germline): LGHNA, YSLEER. CDR3 amino acids: CASSQVGLTDTQYF. The CDR3 region has the DNA TGCGCCAGCAGCCAAGTCGGCCTCACAGATACGCAGTATTTT.

The rearrangement joins TRBV5-1 to TRBJ1-2, with TRBD1 matching 10 bases. The CDR3 sequence is 14 residues long. The J segment lost 3 bases and the V segment lost 3 bases, leaving 2 bases of the junction unmatched. Looked up from germline, CDR1 is SGHRS and CDR2 is YFSETQ. Here the CDR3 reads CASSWTGGDYGYTF. CDR3 DNA sequence: TGCGCCAGCAGCTGGACAGGGGGTGACTATGGCTACACCTTC.